Each of the 30 T cell receptor beta chains below was sequenced from the same sample in a study of T cell repertoires in cytomegalovirus infection. TCRdb ran MiXCR on the reads and lists one entry per CDR3 protein. The sample holds 450,000 to 550,000 distinct CDR3 sequences, 15% to 20% seen once. Source material: CD8+ T cells from PBMCs. Receptors originate from a human donor in good health (CMV status not recorded). Some clones in this sample may be carry-over from other donors' samples.

The chain carries TRBV11-2 and TRBJ2-7; 8 bases map to TRBD1. Germline assignment: CDR1 SGHAT and CDR2 FQNNGV. The CDR3 has 15 amino acids. V lost 2 bases, J lost 7 bases, and 10 bases stayed unmatched. This chain's CDR3 is CASSLFLQGAGEQYF. The CDR3 nucleotides read TGTGCCAGCAGCTTATTCCTTCAGGGGGCTGGTGAGCAGTACTTC.

There are a few counts of this clonotype. This chain uses TRBV4-1 with TRBJ2-1; D ambiguous. Trimming shortened V by 3 bases and J by 0 bases, and 15 bases separated the two germline ends. Germline CDR1 reads MGHRA; CDR2 reads YSYEKL. This CDR3 has 17 residues. CDR3 bases: TGCGCCAGCAGCCAGTCACCCCCCGGGCTCTCCTACAATGAGCAGTTCTTC. As protein: CASSQSPPGLSYNEQFF.

Only a few counts were recorded for this clonotype. This chain joins TRBV30 and TRBJ2-1, with TRBD2 identical over 9 bases. There are 20 residues in the CDR3. J gave up 2 bases and V 4 bases, and 21 bases lay outside the gene matches. CDR1 is GTSNPN and CDR2 is SVGIG in the germline V gene (reference sequence). CDR3 amino acids: CAWNDGLAGLLTLPYNEQFF. In DNA form, the CDR3 reads TGTGCCTGGAACGACGGGCTAGCGGGACTTCTAACTTTACCCTACAATGAGCAGTTCTTC.

The chain has TRBV20-1 and TRBJ1-5; D call uncertain. Germline-derived CDR1 and CDR2 are DFQATT and SNEGSKA (reference sequence). This CDR3 has 15 amino acids. V lost 0 bases to trimming and J lost 5 bases, with 14 bases between them. DNA of the CDR3: TGCAGTGCTAGAGAGGCCCCAGTCCTGGATCAGCCCCAGCATTTT. This translates into CSAREAPVLDQPQHF.

Details on this clonotype: The junction shows a germline mismatch at one end, possibly a read error. The rearrangement uses TRBV4-1 and TRBJ2-1; 9 bases are shared with TRBD2. In germline, CDR1 is MGHRA, CDR2 YSYEKL. This CDR3 is built from 15 residues. CDR3 amino acids: CASSPPAGGPGEQFF. As DNA, the CDR3 is TGTGCCAGCAGTCCCCCCGCGGGAGGGCCCGGTGAGCAGTTCTTC.

This clonotype was seen repeatedly, ten times or more. The chain has TRBV6-5 and TRBJ2-7, with 7 bases matching TRBD1. Germline CDR1 MNHEY, CDR2 SVGAGI. The CDR3 has 15 amino acids. V shed 6 bases, J shed 0 bases, and the junction held 8 bases outside the gene matches. CDR3 sequence reads: CASSPTGASSYEQYF. The DNA of the CDR3 is TGTGCCAGCAGCCCCACAGGGGCGAGCTCCTACGAGCAGTACTTC.

V and J are TRBV12-3 or TRBV12-4 and TRBJ1-5; D call uncertain. V shed 3 bases and J shed 6 bases, with 12 bases lying between them. This CDR3 spans 14 amino acids. For the CDR3, the DNA is TGTGCCAGCAGTTTTAGTCGGTTGGGTCAGCCCCAGCATTTT. Its translation: CASSFSRLGQPQHF.

This clonotype came up many times. CDR3 DNA: TGTGCCACCGCCCGACTAGCGGGGGGAGAATACGAGCAGTACTTC. As protein: CATARLAGGEYEQYF. The chain has TRBV15 and TRBJ2-7; 13 bases align to TRBD2. Trimming at V came to 8 bases and at J to 4 bases, leaving 8 bases not matched to a gene. Germline CDR1 is LNHNV and CDR2 is YYDKDF (reference sequence). CDR3 length: 15 residues. Drawing the rest from reference TRBV15 and TRBJ2-7, the complete variable domain is DAMVIQNPRYQVTQFGKPVTLSCSQTLNHNVMYWYQQKSSQAPKLLFHYYDKDFNNEADTPDNFQSRRPNTSFCFLDIRSPGLGDTAMYLCATARLAGGEYEQYFGPGTRLTVT.

The gene calls are TRBV3-1 and TRBJ1-1, with D uncertain. CDR3 length equals 12 residues. V was cut by 0 bases and J by 8 bases, with 7 bases left in between. Germline CDR1 is LGHDT and CDR2 is YNNKEL (reference sequence). This chain's CDR3 is CASSQDPAEAFF. DNA of the CDR3: TGTGCCAGCAGCCAAGACCCGGCGGAAGCTTTCTTT.

The rearrangement uses TRBV3-1 and TRBJ2-2; 9 positions match TRBD1. Looked up from germline, CDR1 is LGHDT and CDR2 is YNNKEL (reference sequence). The trim removed 10 bases at V and 5 bases at J, leaving 11 bases unmatched. The CDR3 is 15 amino acids. The CDR3 region is CATRRETGGTGELFF. In nucleotides, the CDR3 is TGTGCCACTCGCCGGGAGACAGGGGGAACCGGGGAGCTGTTTTTT.

Ten or more counts support this clonotype. The chain is built from TRBV7-8 and TRBJ2-3; D not resolved. CDR3 length equals 15 residues. CDR1 is SGHVS, CDR2 FQNEAQ, per germline. V lost 3 bases to trimming and J lost 1 base, with 11 bases between them. As DNA, the CDR3 is TGTGCCAGCAGCTTTTCAGGACCCCGCACAGATACGCAGTATTTT. Protein sequence: CASSFSGPRTDTQYF.

This clonotype was seen ten or more times. The V gene is TRBV7-8, the J gene TRBJ1-2; D unresolved. V was trimmed by 1 base and J by 8 bases, leaving 11 bases between them. This CDR3 is built from 13 residues. The germline CDR1 and CDR2 sequences are SGHVS and FQNEAQ. The CDR3 DNA sequence: TGTGCCAGCAGCTTAGTAGGGAAAGAGGGCTACACCTTC. Protein product: CASSLVGKEGYTF.

This clonotype turned up a few times. V and J are TRBV19 and TRBJ2-3, with D possibly TRBD1 on 6 matching bases. The germline V gene encodes CDR1 LNHDA and CDR2 SQIVND (reference sequence). The CDR3 spans 16 residues. V lost 5 bases and J 1 base, leaving 16 bases between the germline ends. Here the CDR3 reads CASSSRTERGTDTQYF. For the CDR3, the DNA is TGTGCCAGTAGTTCCCGGACAGAACGGGGCACAGATACGCAGTATTTT.

This clonotype occurred many times. The chain uses TRBV29-1 and TRBJ1-2, with 12 bases that match TRBD1. The CDR3 spans 15 residues. V shed 0 bases, J shed 7 bases, and the junction held 6 bases outside the gene matches. The germline V gene has CDR1 SQVTM and CDR2 ANQGSEA. The CDR3 here is CSVEDQGQGARGYTF. The DNA for the CDR3 is TGCAGCGTTGAAGATCAGGGACAGGGGGCGCGTGGCTACACCTTC.

The sample holds a few counts of this clonotype. The chain links TRBV3-1 to TRBJ2-3; 12 bases map to TRBD2. The junction had 11 bases not matched to a gene; V was cut back by 2 bases and J by 5 bases. The CDR3 is 18 residues long. CDR1 is LGHDT and CDR2 is YNNKEL in the germline V gene (reference sequence). This CDR3 reads CASSQTWASGGAGDTQYF. The CDR3 DNA reads TGTGCCAGCAGCCAAACCTGGGCTAGCGGGGGGGCCGGAGATACGCAGTATTTT.

This clonotype was counted ten times or more. The J gene is TRBJ1-5, the V gene TRBV6-1; D unclear. Trimming removed 5 bases at V and 5 bases at J, with 13 bases between. The germline V gene encodes CDR1 MNHNS and CDR2 SASEGT. The CDR3 covers 14 residues. The CDR3 loop reads CASSPERADQPQHF. The DNA of the CDR3 is TGTGCCAGCAGTCCCGAAAGGGCGGATCAGCCCCAGCATTTT.

The chain has TRBV4-1 and TRBJ2-1; the D is unclear. Germline CDR1 reads MGHRA; CDR2 reads YSYEKL. Between the trimmed V and J ends, which lost 1 base and 9 bases, there was a span of 10 bases. CDR3 size: 13 residues. This CDR3 reads CASSQALIGEQFF. The CDR3 bases are TGCGCCAGCAGCCAAGCCCTGATAGGTGAGCAGTTCTTC.

The sample holds a few counts of this clonotype. The chain combines TRBV19 with TRBJ1-1; D gene unclear. Germline CDR1 reads LNHDA; CDR2 reads SQIVND (reference sequence). V shed 1 base and J shed 1 base, with 7 bases lying between them. This CDR3 spans 14 amino acids. The CDR3 protein is CASSIASGNTEAFF. The CDR3 region has the DNA TGTGCCAGTAGTATAGCGTCCGGGAACACTGAAGCTTTCTTT.

This clonotype has a single count. The chain carries TRBV6-8 and TRBJ2-5; 14 positions agree with TRBD2. Germline values: CDR1 MNHGY, CDR2 SAAAGT. CDR3 length: 17 amino acids. J gave up 5 bases and V 2 bases, and 7 bases lay outside the gene matches. CDR3 nucleotides: TGTGCCAGCAGTTACCTAGGACTAGCGGGAGGAGGGGAGACCCAGTACTTC. It encodes CASSYLGLAGGGETQYF.

The V gene is TRBV10-3, the J gene TRBJ2-1; a possible D gene is TRBD1 (5 bases). Germline-derived CDR1 and CDR2 are ENHRY and SYGVKD. This CDR3 has 15 residues. V dropped 2 bases and J dropped 5 bases, with 13 bases sitting between them. The CDR3 sequence: CAISEPRQTNNEQFF. The CDR3 region has the DNA TGTGCCATCAGTGAGCCCCGACAGACCAACAATGAGCAGTTCTTC.

This clonotype was detected a few times. V and J are TRBV9 and TRBJ1-6; D not resolved. V shed 5 bases and J shed 10 bases, with 13 bases lying between them. Germline CDR1 and CDR2: SGDLS and YYNGEE. The CDR3 spans 13 residues. CDR3: CASRGRVGSPLHF. Written as DNA, the CDR3 is TGTGCCAGCAGAGGGAGGGTTGGATCACCCCTCCACTTT.

This clonotype was seen just once. V is TRBV5-6 and J is TRBJ2-1; TRBD1 matches at 7 bases. The CDR3 sequence is 14 residues long. Trimming took 4 bases from V and 14 from J; bases not matched to a gene: 15. Per germline, CDR1 SGHDT and CDR2 YYEEEE. Here the CDR3 reads CASSDLTGPEGEFF. In nucleotides, the CDR3 is TGTGCCAGCAGCGACTTGACAGGGCCCGAGGGGGAGTTCTTC. Together with reference TRBV5-6 and TRBJ2-1, the CDR3 gives the full variable domain: DAGVTQSPTHLIKTRGQQVTLRCSPKSGHDTVSWYQQALGQGPQFIFQYYEEEERQRGNFPDRFSGHQFPNYSSELNVNALLLGDSALYLCASSDLTGPEGEFFGPGTRLTVL.

This clonotype was detected ten times or more. The chain is built from TRBV19 and TRBJ2-1; 10 bases align to TRBD2. The CDR3 length is 16 residues. The J segment lost 0 bases and the V segment lost 5 bases, leaving 4 bases of the junction unmatched. CDR1 and CDR2 (germline): LNHDA, SQIVND (reference sequence). In nucleotides, the CDR3 is TGTGCCAGTAGTGGGACTAGCGCAAGCTCCTACAATGAGCAGTTCTTC. It yields the protein CASSGTSASSYNEQFF.

The gene calls are TRBV28 and TRBJ2-1; 7 positions agree with TRBD2. This CDR3 has 15 residues. In germline, CDR1 is MDHEN, CDR2 SYDVKM. With 5 bases clipped from V and 8 bases from J, the junction kept 12 bases outside the gene matches. CDR3 DNA: TGTGCCAGCAGTCTAGGGGCGGGAGTGGGGGATGAGCAGTTCTTC. This sequence encodes CASSLGAGVGDEQFF. The full variable domain, with the rest looked up from reference TRBV28 and TRBJ2-1, is DVKVTQSSRYLVKRTGEKVFLECVQDMDHENMFWYRQDPGLGLRLIYFSYDVKMKEKGDIPEGYSVSREKKERFSLILESASTNQTSMYLCASSLGAGVGDEQFFGPGTRLTVL.

In this sample, this clonotype turned up many times. This chain joins TRBV19 and TRBJ1-6; D uncertain. Germline V gene data show CDR1 as LNHDA and CDR2 as SQIVND (reference sequence). The V and J ends lost 3 bases and 9 bases respectively, with 15 bases between them. CDR3 length: 15 amino acids. The DNA for the CDR3 is TGTGCCAGTAGTATCGGCATCCTAGGAGCTTCACCCCTCCACTTT. Residues: CASSIGILGASPLHF.

The J gene is TRBJ2-2, the V gene TRBV27; 7 bases are shared with TRBD1. V shed 3 bases, J shed 0 bases, and the junction held 1 base outside the gene matches. Germline assignment: CDR1 MNHEY and CDR2 SMNVEV (reference sequence). The CDR3 runs to 15 residues. CDR3 region: CASSFQGANTGELFF. DNA of the CDR3: TGTGCCAGCAGTTTTCAGGGGGCGAACACCGGGGAGCTGTTTTTT.

This clonotype was picked up many times. In nucleotides, the CDR3 is TGTGCCAGCAGCTTGCCGCCGGGACTAGCGTTCCACAATGAGCAGTTCTTC. Residues: CASSLPPGLAFHNEQFF. The gene calls are TRBV7-9 and TRBJ2-1, with TRBD2 identical over 10 bases. There are 17 residues in the CDR3. The germline V gene encodes CDR1 SEHNR and CDR2 FQNEAQ (reference sequence). V lost 3 bases and J lost 5; bases outside the gene matches: 10.

This clonotype was seen ten or more times. The V call is TRBV27, the J call TRBJ2-7; the D call may be TRBD1 or TRBD2 (5 bases each). Germline CDR1 MNHEY, CDR2 SMNVEV (reference sequence). Trimming removed 3 bases at V and 3 bases at J, with 9 bases between. The CDR3 contains 13 residues. The CDR3, as DNA: TGTGCCAGCAGTTTGAGGGGATTCTACGAGCAGTACTTC. Its translation is CASSLRGFYEQYF.

This chain connects TRBV5-4 to TRBJ2-7; D possibly corresponds to TRBD2 (6 bases). Germline CDR1 is SGHNT and CDR2 is YYREEE (reference sequence). V lost 4 bases and J 5 bases, leaving 16 bases between the germline ends. The CDR3 runs to 14 residues. CDR3 nucleotides: TGTGCCAGCAGCCCCGGGGGTTTACGCGACGAGCAGTACTTC. It is translated as CASSPGGLRDEQYF.

This clonotype has ten or more counts. The V gene is TRBV15, the J gene TRBJ2-3; 8 positions agree with TRBD2. V lost 2 bases to trimming and J lost 1 base; unmatched junction nucleotides: 5. The germline CDR1 and CDR2 sequences are LNHNV and YYDKDF (reference sequence). The length of the CDR3 is 16 residues. For the CDR3, the DNA is TGTGCCACCAGCAGATCCAAAGCGGGAGGCACAGATACGCAGTATTTT. Translation: CATSRSKAGGTDTQYF.